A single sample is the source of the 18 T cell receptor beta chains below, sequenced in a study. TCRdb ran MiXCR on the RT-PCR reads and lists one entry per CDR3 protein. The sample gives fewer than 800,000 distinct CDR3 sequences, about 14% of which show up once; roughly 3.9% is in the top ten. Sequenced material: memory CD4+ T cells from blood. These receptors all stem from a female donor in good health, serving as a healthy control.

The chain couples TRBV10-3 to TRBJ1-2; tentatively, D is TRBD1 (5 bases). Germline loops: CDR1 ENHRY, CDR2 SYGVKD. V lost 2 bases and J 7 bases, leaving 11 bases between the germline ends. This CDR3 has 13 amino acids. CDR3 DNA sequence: TGTGCCATCAGTGAGGGGGCGCAGGTTGGCTACACCTTC. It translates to CAISEGAQVGYTF.

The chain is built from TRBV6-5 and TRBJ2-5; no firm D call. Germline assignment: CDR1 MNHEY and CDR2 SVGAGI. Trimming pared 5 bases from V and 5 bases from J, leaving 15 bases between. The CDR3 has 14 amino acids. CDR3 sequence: CASSPNVTSETQYF. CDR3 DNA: TGTGCCAGCAGTCCCAATGTCACTTCGGAGACCCAGTACTTC.

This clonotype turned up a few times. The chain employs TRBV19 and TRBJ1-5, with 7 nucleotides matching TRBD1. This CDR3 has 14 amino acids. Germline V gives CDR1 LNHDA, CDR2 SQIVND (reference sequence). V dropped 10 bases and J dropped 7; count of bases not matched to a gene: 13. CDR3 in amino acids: CATRGEQGNQPQHF. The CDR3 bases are TGTGCCACCCGGGGGGAACAGGGGAACCAGCCCCAGCATTTT. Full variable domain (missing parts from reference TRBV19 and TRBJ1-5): DGGITQSPKYLFRKEGQNVTLSCEQNLNHDAMYWYRQDPGQGLRLIYYSQIVNDFQKGDIAEGYSVSREKKESFPLTVTSAQKNPTAFYLCATRGEQGNQPQHFGDGTRLSIL.

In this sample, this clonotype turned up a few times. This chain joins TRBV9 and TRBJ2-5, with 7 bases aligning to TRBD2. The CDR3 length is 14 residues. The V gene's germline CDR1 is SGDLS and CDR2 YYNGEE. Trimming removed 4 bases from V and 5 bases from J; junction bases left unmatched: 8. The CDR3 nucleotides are TGTGCCAGCAGCAACTCCGGGGGAGGGGAGACCCAGTACTTC. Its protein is CASSNSGGGETQYF. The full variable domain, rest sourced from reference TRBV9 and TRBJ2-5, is DSGVTQTPKHLITATGQRVTLRCSPRSGDLSVYWYQQSLDQGLQFLIQYYNGEERAKGNILERFSAQQFPDLHSELNLSSLELGDSALYFCASSNSGGGETQYFGPGTRLLVL.

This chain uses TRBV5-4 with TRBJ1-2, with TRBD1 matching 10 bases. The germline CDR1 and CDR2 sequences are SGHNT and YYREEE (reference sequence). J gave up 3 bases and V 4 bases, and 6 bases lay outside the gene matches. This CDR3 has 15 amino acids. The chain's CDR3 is CASSAKGQGDYGYTF. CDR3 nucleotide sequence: TGTGCCAGCAGCGCTAAAGGACAGGGGGACTATGGCTACACCTTC. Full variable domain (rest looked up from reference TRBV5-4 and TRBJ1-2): ETGVTQSPTHLIKTRGQQVTLRCSSQSGHNTVSWYQQALGQGPQFIFQYYREEENGRGNFPPRFSGLQFPNYSSELNVNALELDDSALYLCASSAKGQGDYGYTFGSGTRLTVV.

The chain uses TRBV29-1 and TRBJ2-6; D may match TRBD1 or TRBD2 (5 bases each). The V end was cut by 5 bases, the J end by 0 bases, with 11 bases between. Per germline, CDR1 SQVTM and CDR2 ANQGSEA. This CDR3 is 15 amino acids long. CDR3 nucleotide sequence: TGCAGCGTTCACGGGGCGGGCTCTGGGGCCAACGTCCTGACTTTC. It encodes CSVHGAGSGANVLTF.

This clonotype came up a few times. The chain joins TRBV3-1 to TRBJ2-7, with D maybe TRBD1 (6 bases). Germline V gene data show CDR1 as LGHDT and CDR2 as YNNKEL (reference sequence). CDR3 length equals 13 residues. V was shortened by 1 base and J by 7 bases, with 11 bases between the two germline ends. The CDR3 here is CASSQGQGGEQYF. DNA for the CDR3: TGTGCCAGCAGCCAAGGGCAAGGGGGAGAGCAGTACTTC.

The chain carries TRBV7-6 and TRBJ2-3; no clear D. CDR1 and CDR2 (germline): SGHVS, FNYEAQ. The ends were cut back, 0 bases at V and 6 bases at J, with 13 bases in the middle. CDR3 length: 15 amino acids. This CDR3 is CASSLALAPSDTQYF. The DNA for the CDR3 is TGTGCCAGCAGCTTAGCCCTGGCGCCCTCTGATACGCAGTATTTT.

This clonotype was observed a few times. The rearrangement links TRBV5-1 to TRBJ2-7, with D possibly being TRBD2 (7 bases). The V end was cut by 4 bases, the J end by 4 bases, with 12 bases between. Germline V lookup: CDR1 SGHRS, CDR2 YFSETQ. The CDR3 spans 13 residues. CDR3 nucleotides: TGCGCCAGCAGCGGCGGGGGCAAGTACGAGCAGTACTTC. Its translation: CASSGGGKYEQYF.

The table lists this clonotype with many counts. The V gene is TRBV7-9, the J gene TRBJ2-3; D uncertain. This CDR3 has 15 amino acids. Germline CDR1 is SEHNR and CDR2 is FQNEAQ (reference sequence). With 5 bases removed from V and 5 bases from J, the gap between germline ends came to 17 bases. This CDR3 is CASSPNLTPGDTQYF. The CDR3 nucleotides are TGTGCCAGCAGCCCGAATCTGACTCCGGGAGATACGCAGTATTTT.

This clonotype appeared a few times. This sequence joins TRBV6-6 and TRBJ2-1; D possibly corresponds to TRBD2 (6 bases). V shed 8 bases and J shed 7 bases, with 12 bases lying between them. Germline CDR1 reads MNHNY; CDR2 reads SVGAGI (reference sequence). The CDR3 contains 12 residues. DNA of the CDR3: TGTGCCAGCCTGGGGGGAGCGAATGAGCAGTTCTTC. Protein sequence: CASLGGANEQFF.

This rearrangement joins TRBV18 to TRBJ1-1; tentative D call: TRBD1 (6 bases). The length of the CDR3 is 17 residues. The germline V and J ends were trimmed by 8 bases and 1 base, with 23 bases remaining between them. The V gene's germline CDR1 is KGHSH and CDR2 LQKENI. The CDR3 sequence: CASVRVLGGPENTEAFF. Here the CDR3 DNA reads TGTGCCAGCGTACGGGTTTTGGGGGGGCCAGAGAACACTGAAGCTTTCTTT.

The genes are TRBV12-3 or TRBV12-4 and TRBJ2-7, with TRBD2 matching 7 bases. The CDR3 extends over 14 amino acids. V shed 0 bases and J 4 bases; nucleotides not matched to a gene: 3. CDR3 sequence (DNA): TGTGCCAGCAGTTTAGCGGGGACTAAATACGAGCAGTACTTC. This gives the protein CASSLAGTKYEQYF.

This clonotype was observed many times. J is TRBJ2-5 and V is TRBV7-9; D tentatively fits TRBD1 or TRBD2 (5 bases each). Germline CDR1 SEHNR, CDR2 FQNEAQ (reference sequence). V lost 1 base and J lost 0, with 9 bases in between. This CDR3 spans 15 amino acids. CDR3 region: CASSLGVGHQETQYF. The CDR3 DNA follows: TGTGCCAGCAGCTTAGGAGTGGGACACCAAGAGACCCAGTACTTC.

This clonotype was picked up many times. CDR3 loop: CASRGPGAEAFF. The CDR3 nucleotides read TGTGCCAGCAGAGGCCCTGGGGCTGAAGCTTTCTTT. The chain recombines TRBV3-1 with TRBJ1-1, with no clear D. The CDR3 runs 12 residues. In germline, CDR1 is LGHDT, CDR2 YNNKEL (reference sequence). V dropped 6 bases and J dropped 6 bases, with 11 bases sitting between them.

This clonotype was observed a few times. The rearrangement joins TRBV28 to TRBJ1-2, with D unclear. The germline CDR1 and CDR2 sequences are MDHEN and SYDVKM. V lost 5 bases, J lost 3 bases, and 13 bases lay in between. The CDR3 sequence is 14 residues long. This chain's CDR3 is CASSVTELHYGYTF. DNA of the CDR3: TGTGCCAGCAGTGTGACGGAGCTGCACTATGGCTACACCTTC.

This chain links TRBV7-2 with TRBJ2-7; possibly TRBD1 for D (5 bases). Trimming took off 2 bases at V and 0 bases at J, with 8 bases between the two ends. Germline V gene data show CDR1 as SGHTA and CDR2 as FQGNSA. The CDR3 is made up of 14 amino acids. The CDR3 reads CASSLYTGSYEQYF. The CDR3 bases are TGTGCCAGCAGCTTATATACAGGCTCCTACGAGCAGTACTTC.

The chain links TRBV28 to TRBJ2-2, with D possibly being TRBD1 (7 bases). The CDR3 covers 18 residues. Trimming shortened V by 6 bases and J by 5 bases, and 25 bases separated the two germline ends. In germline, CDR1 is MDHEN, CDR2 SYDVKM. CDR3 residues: CASRPIGGGGGVTGELFF. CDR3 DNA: TGTGCCAGCAGACCTATCGGGGGCGGAGGGGGCGTTACCGGGGAGCTGTTTTTT.